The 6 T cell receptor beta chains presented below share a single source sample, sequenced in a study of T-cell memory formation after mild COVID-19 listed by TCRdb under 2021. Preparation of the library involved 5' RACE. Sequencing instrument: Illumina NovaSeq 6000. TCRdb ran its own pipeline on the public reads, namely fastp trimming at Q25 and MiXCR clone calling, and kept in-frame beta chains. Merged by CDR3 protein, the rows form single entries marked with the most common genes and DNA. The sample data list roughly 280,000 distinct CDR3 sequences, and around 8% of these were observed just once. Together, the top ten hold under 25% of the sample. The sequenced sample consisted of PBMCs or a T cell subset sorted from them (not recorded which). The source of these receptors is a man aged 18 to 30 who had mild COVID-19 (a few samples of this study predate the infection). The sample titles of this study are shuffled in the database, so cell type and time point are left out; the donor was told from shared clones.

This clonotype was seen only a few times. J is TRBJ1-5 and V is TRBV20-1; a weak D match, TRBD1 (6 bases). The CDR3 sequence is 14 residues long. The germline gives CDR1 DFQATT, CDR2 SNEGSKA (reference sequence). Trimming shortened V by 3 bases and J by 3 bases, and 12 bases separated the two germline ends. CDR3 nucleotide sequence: TGCAGTGCTAGTATCCAGGGGTCCAATCAGCCCCAGCATTTT. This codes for CSASIQGSNQPQHF.

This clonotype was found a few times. The CDR3 region is CASSHRTSGNEQFF. The DNA of the CDR3 is TGTGCCAGCAGCCATCGGACTAGCGGCAATGAGCAGTTCTTC. The chain combines TRBV7-2 with TRBJ2-1, with 10 bases aligning to TRBD2. The CDR3 has 14 amino acids. Trimming cost V 5 bases and J 6 bases; bases outside gene matches: 4. Per the germline V gene, CDR1 is SGHTA and CDR2 is FQGNSA.

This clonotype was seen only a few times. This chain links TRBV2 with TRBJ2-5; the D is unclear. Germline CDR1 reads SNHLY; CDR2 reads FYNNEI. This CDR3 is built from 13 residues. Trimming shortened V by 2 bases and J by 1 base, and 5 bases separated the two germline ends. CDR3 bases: TGTGCCAGCAGTGAAATCAGCCAAGAGACCCAGTACTTC. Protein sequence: CASSEISQETQYF.

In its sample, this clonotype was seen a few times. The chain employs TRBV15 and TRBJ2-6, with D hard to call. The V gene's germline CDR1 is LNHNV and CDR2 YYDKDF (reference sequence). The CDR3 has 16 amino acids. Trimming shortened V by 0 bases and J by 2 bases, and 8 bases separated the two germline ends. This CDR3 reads CATSRDPGAGANVLTF. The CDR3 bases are TGTGCCACCAGCAGAGATCCTGGGGCTGGGGCCAACGTCCTGACTTTC.

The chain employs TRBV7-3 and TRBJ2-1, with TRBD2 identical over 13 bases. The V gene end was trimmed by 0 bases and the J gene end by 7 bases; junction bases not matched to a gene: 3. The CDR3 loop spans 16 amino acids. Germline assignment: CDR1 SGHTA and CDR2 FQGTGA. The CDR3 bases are TGTGCCAGCAGCTTAACCCGGACTAGCGGGGGAAATGAGCAGTTCTTC. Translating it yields CASSLTRTSGGNEQFF.

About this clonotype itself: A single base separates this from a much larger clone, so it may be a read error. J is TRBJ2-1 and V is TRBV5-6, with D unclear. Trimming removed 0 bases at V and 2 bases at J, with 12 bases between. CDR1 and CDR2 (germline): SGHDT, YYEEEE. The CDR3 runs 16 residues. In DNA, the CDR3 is TGTGCCAGCAGCTTGGCCAAGGGATACACCTACAATGAGCAGTTCTTC. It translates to CASSLAKGYTYNEQFF.